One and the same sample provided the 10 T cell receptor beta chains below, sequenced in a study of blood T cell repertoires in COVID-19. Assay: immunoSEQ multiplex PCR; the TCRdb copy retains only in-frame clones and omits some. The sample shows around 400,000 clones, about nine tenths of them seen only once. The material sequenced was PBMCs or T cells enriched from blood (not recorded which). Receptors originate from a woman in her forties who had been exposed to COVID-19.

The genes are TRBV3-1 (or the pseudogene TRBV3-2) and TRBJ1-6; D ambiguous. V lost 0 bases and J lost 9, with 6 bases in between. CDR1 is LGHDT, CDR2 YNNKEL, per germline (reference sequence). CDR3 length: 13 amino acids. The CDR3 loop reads CASSQDPGSPLHF. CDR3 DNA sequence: TGTGCCAGCAGCCAAGATCCGGGTTCACCCCTCCACTTT.

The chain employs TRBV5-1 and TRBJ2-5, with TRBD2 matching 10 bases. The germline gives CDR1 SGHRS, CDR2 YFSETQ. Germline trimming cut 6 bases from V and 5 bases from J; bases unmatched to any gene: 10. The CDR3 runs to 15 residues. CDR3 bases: TGCGCCAGCACCATAACTCAGGGACTAGCGGAGACCCAGTACTTC. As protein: CASTITQGLAETQYF.

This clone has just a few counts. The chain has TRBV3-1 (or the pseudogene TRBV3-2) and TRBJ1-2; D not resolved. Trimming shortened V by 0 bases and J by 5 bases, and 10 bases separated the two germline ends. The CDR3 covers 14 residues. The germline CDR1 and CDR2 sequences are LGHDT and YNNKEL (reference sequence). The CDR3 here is CASSQEGGRYGYTF. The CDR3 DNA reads TGTGCCAGCAGCCAAGAAGGCGGGCGATATGGCTACACCTTC.

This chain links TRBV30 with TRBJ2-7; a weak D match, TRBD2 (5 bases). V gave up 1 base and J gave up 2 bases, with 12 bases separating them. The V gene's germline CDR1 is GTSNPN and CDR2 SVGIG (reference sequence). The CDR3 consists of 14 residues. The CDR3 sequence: CAWSERKPPYEQYF. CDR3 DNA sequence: TGTGCCTGGAGTGAGCGGAAACCCCCCTACGAGCAGTACTTC.

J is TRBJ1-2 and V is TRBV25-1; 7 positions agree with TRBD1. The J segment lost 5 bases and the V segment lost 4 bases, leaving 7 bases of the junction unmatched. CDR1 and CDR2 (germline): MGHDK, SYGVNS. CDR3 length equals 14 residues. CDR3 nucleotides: TGTGCCAGCAGTGCTTCGGGACAGCTTTATGGCTACACCTTC. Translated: CASSASGQLYGYTF.

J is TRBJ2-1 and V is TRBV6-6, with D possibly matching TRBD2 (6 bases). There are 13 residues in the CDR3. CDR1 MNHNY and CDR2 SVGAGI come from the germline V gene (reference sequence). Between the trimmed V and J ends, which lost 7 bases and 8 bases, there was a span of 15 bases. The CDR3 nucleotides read TGTGCCAGCATGGGACCGGGAGTGGATGAGCAGTTCTTC. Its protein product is CASMGPGVDEQFF.

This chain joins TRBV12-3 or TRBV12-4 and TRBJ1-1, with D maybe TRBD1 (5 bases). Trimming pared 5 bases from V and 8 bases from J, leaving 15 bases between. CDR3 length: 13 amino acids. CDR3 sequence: CASSQRGQMEAFF. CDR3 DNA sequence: TGTGCCAGCAGTCAAAGGGGTCAAATGGAAGCTTTCTTT.

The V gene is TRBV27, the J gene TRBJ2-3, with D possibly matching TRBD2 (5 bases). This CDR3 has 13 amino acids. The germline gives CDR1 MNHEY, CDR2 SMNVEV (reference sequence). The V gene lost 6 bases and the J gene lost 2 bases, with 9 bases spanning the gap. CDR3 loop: CASRTTPTDTQYF. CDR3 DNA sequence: TGTGCCAGCAGGACTACACCCACAGATACGCAGTATTTT.

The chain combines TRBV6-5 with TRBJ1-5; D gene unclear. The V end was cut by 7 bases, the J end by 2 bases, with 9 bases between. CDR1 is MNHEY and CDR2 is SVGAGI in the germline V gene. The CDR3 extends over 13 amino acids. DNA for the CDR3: TGTGCCAGCACGGCGGCAGGCAATCAGCCCCAGCATTTT. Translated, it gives CASTAAGNQPQHF.

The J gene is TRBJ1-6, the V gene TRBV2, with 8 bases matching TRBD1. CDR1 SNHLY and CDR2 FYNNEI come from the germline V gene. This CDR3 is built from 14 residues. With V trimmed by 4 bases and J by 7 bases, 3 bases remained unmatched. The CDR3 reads CASSGNRGNSPLHF. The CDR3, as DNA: TGTGCCAGCAGTGGGAACAGGGGGAATTCACCCCTCCACTTT.